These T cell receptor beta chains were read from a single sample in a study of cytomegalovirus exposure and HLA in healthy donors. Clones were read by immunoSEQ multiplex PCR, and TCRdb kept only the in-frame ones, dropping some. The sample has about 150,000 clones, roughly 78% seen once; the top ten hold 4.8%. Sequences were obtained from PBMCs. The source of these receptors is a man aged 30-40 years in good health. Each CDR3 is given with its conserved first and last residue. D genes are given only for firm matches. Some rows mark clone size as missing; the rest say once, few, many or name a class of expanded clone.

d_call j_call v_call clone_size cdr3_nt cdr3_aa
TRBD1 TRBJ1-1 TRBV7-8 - TGTGCCAGCAGCTTAGCAAAAGGGTGGGACAGGGGGCGCGTCCCGACTGAAGCTTTCTTT CASSLAKGWDRGRVPTEAFF
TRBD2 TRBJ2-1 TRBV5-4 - TGTGCCAGCAGCTTGGCAGGACTAGCGGGAGGGAGCTCCTACAATGAGCAGTTCTTC CASSLAGLAGGSSYNEQFF
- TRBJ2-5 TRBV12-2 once TGTGCAAGTCGCTTGAAGGGGCCAAAAGAGACCCAGTACTTC CASRLKGPKETQYF
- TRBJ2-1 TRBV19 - TGTGCCAGTAGGGAGGGAAGCTCCTACAATGAGCAGTTCTTC CASREGSSYNEQFF
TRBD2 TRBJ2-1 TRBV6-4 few TGTGCCAGCAGCTTGGGGACTAGTATAACCAATGAGCAGTTCTTC CASSLGTSITNEQFF
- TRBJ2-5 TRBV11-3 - TGTGCCAGCAGCTTGGGGCCCTCAGCGAACCAAGAGACCCAGTACTTC CASSLGPSANQETQYF
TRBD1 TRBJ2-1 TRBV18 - TGTGCCAGCTCACCGTCGACAGGGATCTACAATGAGCAGTTCTTC CASSPSTGIYNEQFF
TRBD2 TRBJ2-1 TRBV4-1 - TGCGCCAGCAGCCCTCTAGCGGGACCCTACAATGAGCAGTTCTTC CASSPLAGPYNEQFF
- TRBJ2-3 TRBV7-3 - TGTGCCAGCGGGGGCGGGCGGAGGGATACGCAGTATTTT CASGGGRRDTQYF
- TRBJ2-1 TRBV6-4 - TGTGCCAGCAGAAGGGACTCAAGCTCCTACAATGAGCAGTTCTTC CASRRDSSSYNEQFF
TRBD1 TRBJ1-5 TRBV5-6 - TGTGCCAGCACCTCACAGGGGAATCAGCCCCAGCATTTT CASTSQGNQPQHF
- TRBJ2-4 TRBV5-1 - TGCGCCAGCAGCTTGCCTGCGGCCAAAAACATTCAGTACTTC CASSLPAAKNIQYF
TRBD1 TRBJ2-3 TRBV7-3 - TGTGCCAGCAGCTTAATCGCAGGGGGAGATACGCAGTATTTT CASSLIAGGDTQYF
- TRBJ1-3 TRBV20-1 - TGCAGTGCGGAACAGGGAAACACCATATATTTT CSAEQGNTIYF
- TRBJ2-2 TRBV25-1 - TGTGCCAGCTCAGTAGATCTCGACAGTTACACCGGGGAGCTGTTTTTT CASSVDLDSYTGELFF
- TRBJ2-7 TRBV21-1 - TGTGCCAGCAGCAAAAGCGTCTCCTACGAGCAGTACTTC CASSKSVSYEQYF
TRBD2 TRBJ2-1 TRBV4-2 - TGTGCCAGCAGCCAAGCCTGGGGGGGACACAATGAGCAGTTCTTC CASSQAWGGHNEQFF
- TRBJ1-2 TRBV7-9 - TGTGCCAGCAGCTTACCGGTTGGTTATGGCTACACCTTC CASSLPVGYGYTF
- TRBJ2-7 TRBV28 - TGTGCCAGCAGCCCGATCAGGGCAGGGGCGCACGAGCAGTACTTC CASSPIRAGAHEQYF
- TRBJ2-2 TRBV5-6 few TGTGCCAGCAGCTTGGTACAGGGAGACACCGGGGAGCTGTTCTTT CASSLVQGDTGELFF
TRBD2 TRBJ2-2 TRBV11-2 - TGTGCCAGCAGCTTATTCACGGGAGGTGGCACCGGGGAGCTGTTTTTT CASSLFTGGGTGELFF
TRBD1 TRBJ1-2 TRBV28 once TGTGCCAGCAGTTTGGGAACAGGGGGCCACGGCTACACCTTC CASSLGTGGHGYTF
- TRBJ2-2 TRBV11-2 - TGTGCCAGCAGCTTAGAGCCCCTAACGAACACCGGGGAGCTGTTTTTT CASSLEPLTNTGELFF
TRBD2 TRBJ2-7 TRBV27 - TGTGCCAGCAGAATAGCGGGAGGGCCTTACGAGCAGTACTTC CASRIAGGPYEQYF
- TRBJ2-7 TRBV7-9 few TGTGCCAGCAGCTTACCAGGGTTCCCTATCGAGCAGTACTTC CASSLPGFPIEQYF
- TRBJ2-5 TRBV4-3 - TGCGCCAGCAGCCATTCGACAGGGTGGGGCGGGACCCAAGAGACCCAGTACTTC CASSHSTGWGGTQETQYF
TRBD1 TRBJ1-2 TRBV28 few TGTGCCAGCACCTCACAGGGGAACTATGGCTACACCTTC CASTSQGNYGYTF
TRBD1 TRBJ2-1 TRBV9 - TGTGCCAGCAGCGTAGAGGGGACAGGGAACAATGAGCAGTTCTTC CASSVEGTGNNEQFF
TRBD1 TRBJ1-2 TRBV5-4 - TGTGCCAGCAGCGCACCTACCGGGACAGTTGCTTATGGCTACACCTTC CASSAPTGTVAYGYTF
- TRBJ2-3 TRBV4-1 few TGCGCCAGCAGCCAAGACAGGCCGTTCACAGATACGCAGTATTTT CASSQDRPFTDTQYF
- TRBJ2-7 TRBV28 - TGTGCCACCGGAAGCGGAGCCAACTACGAGCAGTACTTC CATGSGANYEQYF
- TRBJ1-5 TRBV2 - TGTGCCAGCAGTGAGGTCGGGGGAATTCAGCCCCAGCATTTT CASSEVGGIQPQHF
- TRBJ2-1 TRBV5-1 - TGCGCCAGCAGCTTGGGGGCAACAGGGTATGGGGCCTACAATGAGCAGTTCTTC CASSLGATGYGAYNEQFF
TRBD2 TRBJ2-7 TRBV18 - TGTGCCAGCTCACAACTAGCGGGAGTCCGTGAGCAGTACTTC CASSQLAGVREQYF
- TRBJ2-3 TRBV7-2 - TGTGCCAGCAGGCCTTCCGGGAGTATAAATACGCAGTATTTT CASRPSGSINTQYF
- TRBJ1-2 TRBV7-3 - TGTGCCAGCAGCCGCACAGGTTTGCAAGGCTACACCTTC CASSRTGLQGYTF
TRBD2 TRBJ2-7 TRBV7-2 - TGTGCCAGCAGCCCCCGGCGGGAGTTCTACGAGCAGTACTTC CASSPRREFYEQYF
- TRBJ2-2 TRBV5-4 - TGTGCCAGCAGACAGGGTACCGGTTACACCGGGGAGCTGTTTTTT CASRQGTGYTGELFF
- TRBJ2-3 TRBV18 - TGTGCCAGCTCACCATGGCGGGAAGGCACAGATACGCAGTATTTT CASSPWREGTDTQYF
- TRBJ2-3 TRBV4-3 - TGCGCCAGCAGCCAACGACCGGCGGTTGGCTTGAGCACAGATACGCAGTATTTT CASSQRPAVGLSTDTQYF
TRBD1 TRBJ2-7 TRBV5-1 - TGCGCCAGCAGCCCGGAGGGGACAGGGGTGTACGAGCAGTACTTC CASSPEGTGVYEQYF
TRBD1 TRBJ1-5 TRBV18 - TGTGCCAGCTCACCTCAAGGACAGGGTAGCCAGCATTTT CASSPQGQGSQHF
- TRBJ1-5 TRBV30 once TGTGCCTGGAGTGCCCTCGGCGGGGGCAATCAGCCCCAGCATTTT CAWSALGGGNQPQHF